Shown below are 2 T cell receptor beta chains from a single sample sequenced in a study of CD8 T cells in Susac syndrome. RNA totalling roughly 0.45 to 1 ug underwent reverse transcription with random hexamers. TCRdb reprocessed the immunoSEQ multiplex PCR reads with MiXCR, giving one entry per CDR3 protein. This sample yields about 94,000 distinct CDR3 sequences, of which 85% to 95% are seen a single time; 0.3% belongs to the top ten. Sequences were obtained from CD4+ T cells from PBMCs. The receptors derive from a human donor with Susac syndrome.

The chain uses TRBV29-1 and TRBJ2-5, with D perhaps given as TRBD1 or TRBD2 (5 bases each). Trimming left V 5 bases short and J 5 bases short, with 15 bases between. The V gene's germline CDR1 is SQVTM and CDR2 ANQGSEA. CDR3 length: 13 residues. In nucleotides, the CDR3 is TGCAGCGTTTACCTCCTGGGGGAGGAGACCCAGTACTTC. The encoded protein is CSVYLLGEETQYF.

This chain links TRBV12-3 or TRBV12-4 with TRBJ2-1; weak D call: TRBD2 (5 bases). The V end was cut by 8 bases, the J end by 12 bases, with 14 bases between. The CDR3 has 11 residues. The CDR3 loop reads CASLAGDGQFF. The DNA for the CDR3 is TGTGCCAGCCTGGCCGGGGATGGGCAGTTCTTC.